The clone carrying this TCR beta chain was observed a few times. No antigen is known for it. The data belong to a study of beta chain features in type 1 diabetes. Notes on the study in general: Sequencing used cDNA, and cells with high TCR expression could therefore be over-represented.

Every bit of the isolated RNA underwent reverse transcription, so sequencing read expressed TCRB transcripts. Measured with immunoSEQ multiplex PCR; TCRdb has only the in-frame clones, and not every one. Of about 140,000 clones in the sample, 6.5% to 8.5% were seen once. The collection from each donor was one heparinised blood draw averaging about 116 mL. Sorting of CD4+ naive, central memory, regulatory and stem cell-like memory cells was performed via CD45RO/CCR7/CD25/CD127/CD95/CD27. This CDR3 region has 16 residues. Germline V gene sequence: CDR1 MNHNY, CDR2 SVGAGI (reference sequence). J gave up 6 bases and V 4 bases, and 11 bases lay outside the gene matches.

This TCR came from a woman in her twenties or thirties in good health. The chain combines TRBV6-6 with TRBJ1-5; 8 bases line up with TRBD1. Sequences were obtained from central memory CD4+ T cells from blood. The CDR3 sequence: CASSFKRTGSIQPQHF. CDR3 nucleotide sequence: TGTGCCAGCAGTTTCAAAAGGACAGGGAGTATTCAGCCCCAGCATTTT.